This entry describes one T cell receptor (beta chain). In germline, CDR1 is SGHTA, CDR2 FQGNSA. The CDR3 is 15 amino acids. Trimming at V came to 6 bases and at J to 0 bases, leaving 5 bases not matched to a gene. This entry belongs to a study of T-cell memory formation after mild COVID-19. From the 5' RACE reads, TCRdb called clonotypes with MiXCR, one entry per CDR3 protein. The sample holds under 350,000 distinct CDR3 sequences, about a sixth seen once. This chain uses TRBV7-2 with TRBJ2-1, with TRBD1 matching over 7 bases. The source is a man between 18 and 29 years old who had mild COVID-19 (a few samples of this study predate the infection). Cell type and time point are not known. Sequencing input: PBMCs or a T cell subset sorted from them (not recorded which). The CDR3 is CASSEQGSSYNEQFF. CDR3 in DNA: TGTGCCAGCAGTGAACAGGGGAGCTCCTACAATGAGCAGTTCTTC.